The 8 T cell receptor beta chains below were found in one sample sequenced in a study of T cells in Graves' hyperthyroidism and ophthalmopathy (dated by TCRdb to between 2018 and 2020). Libraries were prepared through multiplex PCR. Sequencing took place on an Illumina HiSeq 2000. TCR beta CDR3 regions were amplified from RNA transcripts. For the first round of RT-PCR on the TCR CDR3, the HTBI primer set was used together with the Qiagen OneStep RT-PCR kit. In-frame beta chains were kept once TCRdb had trimmed the public reads at Q25 with fastp and called clones with MiXCR. For every CDR3 protein sequence, its rows merge into one entry that carries the most common genes and DNA. The sample contains nearly 750,000 distinct CDR3 sequences, approximately 36% of them found a single time. The ten largest clones capture less than 35% of the sample. The sample comprised blood. These receptors originate from a woman aged 40 to 50 with Graves' hyperthyroidism.

The chain recombines TRBV6-6 with TRBJ1-1; no definite D call. Germline lookup yields CDR1 MNHNY and CDR2 SVGAGI (reference sequence). With 0 bases removed from V and 6 bases from J, the gap between germline ends came to 5 bases. This CDR3 comprises 12 residues. CDR3 sequence: CASSYSLSEAFF. The CDR3, as DNA: TGTGCCAGCAGTTACTCCCTCTCTGAAGCTTTCTTT.

The chain couples TRBV5-1 to TRBJ2-2, with TRBD1 matching over 9 bases. Germline CDR1 SGHRS, CDR2 YFSETQ. This CDR3 contains 15 residues. After removal of 9 bases from V and 4 bases from J, the junction contained 10 bases not matched to a gene. The CDR3 DNA reads as TGCGCCACCCGGCAACAGGGGGCCGGCACCGGGGAGCTGTTTTTT. It specifies CATRQQGAGTGELFF.

This clonotype was counted a few times. The rearrangement uses TRBV12-3 or TRBV12-4 and TRBJ1-6; maybe TRBD1 (5 bases). This CDR3 region has 15 residues. V lost 3 bases to trimming and J lost 10 bases, with 16 bases between them. The CDR3 region is CASSFRGPEDSPLHF. CDR3 DNA sequence: TGTGCCAGCAGTTTCCGGGGACCCGAGGACTCACCCCTCCACTTT.

This clonotype was detected many times. The V gene is TRBV20-1, the J gene TRBJ1-1; D gene ambiguous. This CDR3 has 12 amino acids. The germline V gene encodes CDR1 DFQATT and CDR2 SNEGSKA (reference sequence). The germline V and J ends were trimmed by 3 bases and 3 bases, with 8 bases remaining between them. The CDR3 nucleotides are TGCAGTGCTAGTCGGCAGTACACTGAAGCTTTCTTT. Translation gives CSASRQYTEAFF.

This clonotype was seen a few times. The chain is built from TRBV10-3 and TRBJ1-5; 9 positions agree with TRBD1. J was trimmed by 5 bases and V by 6 bases; bases with no gene match: 8. Germline lookup yields CDR1 ENHRY and CDR2 SYGVKD. CDR3 length equals 15 residues. The CDR3 DNA is TGTGCCATCAGAGAGAGGAGGACAGGGGATCAGCCCCAGCATTTT. It yields the protein CAIRERRTGDQPQHF.

This clonotype turned up a few times. This chain uses TRBV19 with TRBJ1-3; D is uncertain. Trimming stripped 8 bases from V and 2 bases from J, with 10 bases between. This CDR3 has 13 amino acids. The germline CDR1 and CDR2 sequences are LNHDA and SQIVND (reference sequence). The CDR3 loop is CASCLGTGNTIYF. The CDR3 DNA reads as TGTGCCAGTTGTCTGGGGACTGGAAACACCATATATTTT.

The chain employs TRBV6-5 and TRBJ2-5, with 7 positions matching TRBD2. Germline CDR1 reads MNHEY; CDR2 reads SVGAGI. The V and J ends lost 6 bases and 5 bases, in that order; junction bases with no gene match: 3. This CDR3 has 12 residues. CDR3 sequence: CASRGGLETQYF. In DNA form, the CDR3 reads TGTGCCAGCAGGGGGGGGTTGGAGACCCAGTACTTC.

This clonotype was counted ten times or more. This CDR3 is CASSERLTAEAFF. CDR3 in DNA: TGTGCCAGCAGTGAACGGTTGACCGCCGAAGCTTTCTTT. This chain uses TRBV25-1 with TRBJ1-1; D not resolved. There are 13 residues in the CDR3. The germline V and J ends were trimmed by 2 bases and 8 bases, with 12 bases remaining between them. In germline, CDR1 is MGHDK, CDR2 SYGVNS.